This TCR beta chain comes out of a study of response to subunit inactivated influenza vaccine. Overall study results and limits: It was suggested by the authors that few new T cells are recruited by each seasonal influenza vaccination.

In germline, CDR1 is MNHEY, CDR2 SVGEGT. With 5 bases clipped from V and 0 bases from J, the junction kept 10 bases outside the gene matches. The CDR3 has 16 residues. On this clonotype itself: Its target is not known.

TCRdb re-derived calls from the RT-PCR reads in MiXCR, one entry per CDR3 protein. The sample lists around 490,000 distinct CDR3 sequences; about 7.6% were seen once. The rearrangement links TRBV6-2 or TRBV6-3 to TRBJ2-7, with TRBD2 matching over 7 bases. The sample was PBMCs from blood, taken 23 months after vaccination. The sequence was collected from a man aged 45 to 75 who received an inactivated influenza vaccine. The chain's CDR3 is CASSHWTKRGSYEQYF. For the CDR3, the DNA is TGTGCCAGCAGTCACTGGACTAAGCGGGGCTCCTACGAGCAGTACTTC.